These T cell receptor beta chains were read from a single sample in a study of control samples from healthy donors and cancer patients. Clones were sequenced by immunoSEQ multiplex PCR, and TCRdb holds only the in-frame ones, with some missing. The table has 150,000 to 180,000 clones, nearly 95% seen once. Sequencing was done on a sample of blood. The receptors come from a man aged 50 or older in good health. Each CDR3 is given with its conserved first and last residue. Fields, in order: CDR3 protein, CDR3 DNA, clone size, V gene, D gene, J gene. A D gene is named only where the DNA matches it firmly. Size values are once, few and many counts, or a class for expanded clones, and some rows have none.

CDR3 protein: CASSLLTPVEQYF
CDR3 DNA: TGTGCCAGCAGTTTATTAACCCCAGTTGAGCAGTACTTC
clone size: NA
V gene: TRBV28
D gene: NA
J gene: TRBJ2-7

CDR3 protein: CASSEVSRRSMRPQHF
CDR3 DNA: TGTGCCAGCAGTGAAGTGTCCAGGCGGTCCATGAGGCCCCAGCATTTT
clone size: NA
V gene: TRBV6-1
D gene: NA
J gene: TRBJ1-5

CDR3 protein: CASSRSGQGSYEQYF
CDR3 DNA: TGTGCCAGCAGTCGATCGGGACAGGGTAGCTACGAGCAGTACTTC
clone size: NA
V gene: TRBV6-6
D gene: TRBD1
J gene: TRBJ2-7

CDR3 protein: CASKKGTSGRDYYEQYF
CDR3 DNA: TGCGCCAGCAAAAAAGGGACTAGCGGGAGGGACTACTACGAGCAGTACTTC
clone size: NA
V gene: TRBV10-2
D gene: TRBD2
J gene: TRBJ2-7

CDR3 protein: CASSGKDYEQYF
CDR3 DNA: TGTGCCAGCAGCGGTAAGGATTACGAGCAGTACTTC
clone size: once
V gene: TRBV9
D gene: NA
J gene: TRBJ2-7

CDR3 protein: CATSDRTGGIGEQYF
CDR3 DNA: TGTGCCACCAGTGATCGGACAGGGGGCATTGGCGAGCAGTACTTC
clone size: once
V gene: TRBV24-1
D gene: TRBD1
J gene: TRBJ2-7

CDR3 protein: CASSSRRGGNEQFF
CDR3 DNA: TGTGCCAGCAGTTCGCGACGAGGTGGTAATGAGCAGTTCTTC
clone size: few
V gene: TRBV27
D gene: NA
J gene: TRBJ2-1

CDR3 protein: CASSSTGRGPRETQYF
CDR3 DNA: TGTGCCAGCAGTTCAACCGGCAGGGGGCCCCGGGAGACCCAGTACTTC
clone size: NA
V gene: TRBV28
D gene: TRBD1
J gene: TRBJ2-5

CDR3 protein: CASSESAGYGYTF
CDR3 DNA: TGTGCCAGCAGTGAATCGGCAGGGTATGGCTACACCTTC
clone size: few
V gene: TRBV25-1
D gene: NA
J gene: TRBJ1-2

CDR3 protein: CSVTGLGEQYF
CDR3 DNA: TGCAGCGTGACAGGGTTGGGCGAGCAGTACTTC
clone size: once
V gene: TRBV29-1
D gene: TRBD1
J gene: TRBJ2-7

CDR3 protein: CASSDRGALPSYNEQFF
CDR3 DNA: TGTGCCAGCAGTGATCGGGGGGCCCTTCCCTCCTACAATGAGCAGTTCTTC
clone size: NA
V gene: TRBV6-1
D gene: NA
J gene: TRBJ2-1

CDR3 protein: CASTAGIFYGYTF
CDR3 DNA: TGTGCCAGCACCGCCGGAATCTTCTATGGCTACACCTTC
clone size: NA
V gene: TRBV7-9
D gene: NA
J gene: TRBJ1-2

CDR3 protein: CASSQPHGPDTQYF
CDR3 DNA: TGTGCCAGCAGCCAACCCCACGGGCCAGATACGCAGTATTTT
clone size: NA
V gene: TRBV7-6
D gene: NA
J gene: TRBJ2-3

CDR3 protein: CASSSPETTSTDTQYF
CDR3 DNA: TGCGCCAGCAGTTCTCCGGAGACCACTAGCACAGATACGCAGTATTTT
clone size: NA
V gene: TRBV10-1
D gene: NA
J gene: TRBJ2-3

CDR3 protein: CASSDSGRPYNEQFF
CDR3 DNA: TGTGCCAGCAGTGATAGCGGGAGGCCCTACAATGAGCAGTTCTTC
clone size: NA
V gene: TRBV6-2/TRBV6-3
D gene: TRBD2
J gene: TRBJ2-1

CDR3 protein: CASSPVGQGGTGELFF
CDR3 DNA: TGCGCCAGCAGCCCGGTCGGACAGGGAGGCACCGGGGAGCTGTTTTTT
clone size: NA
V gene: TRBV5-1
D gene: TRBD1
J gene: TRBJ2-2

CDR3 protein: CASSLRQGAGNEQFF
CDR3 DNA: TGCGCCAGCAGCTTACGACAGGGGGCAGGGAATGAGCAGTTCTTC
clone size: NA
V gene: TRBV5-1
D gene: TRBD1
J gene: TRBJ2-1

CDR3 protein: CASSTGGGVRGGYTF
CDR3 DNA: TGTGCCAGCAGCACCGGCGGGGGAGTTCGTGGTGGCTACACCTTC
clone size: NA
V gene: TRBV6-5
D gene: NA
J gene: TRBJ1-2

CDR3 protein: CASSLVDPGNEQFF
CDR3 DNA: TGTGCCAGCAGCTTGGTAGACCCGGGCAATGAGCAGTTCTTC
clone size: NA
V gene: TRBV5-6
D gene: NA
J gene: TRBJ2-1

CDR3 protein: CASSYSPTTDTQYF
CDR3 DNA: TGTGCCAGCAGTTACTCCCCCACCACAGATACGCAGTATTTT
clone size: NA
V gene: TRBV6-6
D gene: NA
J gene: TRBJ2-3

CDR3 protein: CTSSQDKTENQPQHF
CDR3 DNA: TGCACCAGCAGCCAAGATAAGACGGAGAATCAGCCCCAGCATTTT
clone size: few
V gene: TRBV1
D gene: NA
J gene: TRBJ1-5

CDR3 protein: CASSLGNLIGLAEYNEQFF
CDR3 DNA: TGCGCCAGCAGCTTGGGTAATTTAATAGGACTAGCGGAATACAATGAGCAGTTCTTC
clone size: NA
V gene: TRBV5-1
D gene: TRBD2
J gene: TRBJ2-1

CDR3 protein: CASSSAGGNTEAFF
CDR3 DNA: TGTGCCAGCTCATCAGCTGGGGGGAACACTGAAGCTTTCTTT
clone size: few
V gene: TRBV18
D gene: NA
J gene: TRBJ1-1

CDR3 protein: CASSLSPLRDTEAFF
CDR3 DNA: TGTGCCAGCAGCTTAAGCCCATTAAGAGACACTGAAGCTTTCTTT
clone size: NA
V gene: TRBV28
D gene: NA
J gene: TRBJ1-1

CDR3 protein: CASSSGTSGPSYNEQFF
CDR3 DNA: TGTGCCAGCAGTTCCGGGACTAGCGGCCCCTCCTACAATGAGCAGTTCTTC
clone size: NA
V gene: TRBV28
D gene: TRBD2
J gene: TRBJ2-1

CDR3 protein: CASSETVSYGYTF
CDR3 DNA: TGTGCCAGCAGCGAGACGGTGTCCTATGGCTACACCTTC
clone size: NA
V gene: TRBV7-9
D gene: NA
J gene: TRBJ1-2

CDR3 protein: CASSSGTMRQFF
CDR3 DNA: TGTGCCAGCAGTTCCGGCACAATGAGGCAGTTCTTC
clone size: NA
V gene: TRBV6-5
D gene: NA
J gene: TRBJ2-1

CDR3 protein: CASSPGTSGFYEQYF
CDR3 DNA: TGTGCCAGCTCACCCGGGACTAGCGGGTTCTACGAGCAGTACTTC
clone size: NA
V gene: TRBV18
D gene: TRBD2
J gene: TRBJ2-7

CDR3 protein: CASSARQGPTYEQYF
CDR3 DNA: TGTGCCAGCAGTGCACGGCAGGGGCCTACCTACGAGCAGTACTTC
clone size: NA
V gene: TRBV2
D gene: NA
J gene: TRBJ2-7

CDR3 protein: CASSLSTGWTGDNEQFF
CDR3 DNA: TGTGCCAGCAGTTTATCCACGGGATGGACAGGGGACAATGAGCAGTTCTTC
clone size: NA
V gene: TRBV27
D gene: TRBD1
J gene: TRBJ2-1

CDR3 protein: CASNQGPYEQYF
CDR3 DNA: TGTGCCAGCAACCAGGGACCCTACGAGCAGTACTTC
clone size: NA
V gene: TRBV28
D gene: NA
J gene: TRBJ2-7

CDR3 protein: CASSWTGQLKEAFF
CDR3 DNA: TGTGCCAGTAGCTGGACAGGGCAATTAAAGGAGGCTTTCTTT
clone size: once
V gene: TRBV19
D gene: TRBD1
J gene: TRBJ1-1

CDR3 protein: CASSWTVYGYTF
CDR3 DNA: TGTGCCAGCAGTTGGACAGTCTATGGCTACACCTTC
clone size: NA
V gene: TRBV28
D gene: NA
J gene: TRBJ1-2

CDR3 protein: CSVKLGWDSPLHF
CDR3 DNA: TGCAGCGTTAAGCTCGGGTGGGATTCACCCCTCCACTTT
clone size: NA
V gene: TRBV29-1
D gene: NA
J gene: TRBJ1-6

CDR3 protein: CASSNQGLAVKETQYF
CDR3 DNA: TGTGCCAGCAGCAACCAGGGACTAGCGGTTAAAGAGACCCAGTACTTC
clone size: few
V gene: TRBV7-9
D gene: TRBD2
J gene: TRBJ2-5

CDR3 protein: CASSPMNTEAFF
CDR3 DNA: TGTGCCAGCAGCCCGATGAACACTGAAGCTTTCTTT
clone size: NA
V gene: TRBV7-9
D gene: NA
J gene: TRBJ1-1

CDR3 protein: CASSLLLNQPQHF
CDR3 DNA: TGTGCCAGCAGCTTGTTACTGAATCAGCCCCAGCATTTT
clone size: NA
V gene: TRBV5-8
D gene: NA
J gene: TRBJ1-5

CDR3 protein: CASSPPRTSGRAFYEQYF
CDR3 DNA: TGTGCCAGCTCACCACCCCGGACTAGCGGGAGGGCTTTCTACGAGCAGTACTTC
clone size: NA
V gene: TRBV18
D gene: TRBD2
J gene: TRBJ2-7

CDR3 protein: CASSPRPAGTGNTIYF
CDR3 DNA: TGTGCCAGCAGCCCAAGGCCTGCGGGAACTGGAAACACCATATATTTT
clone size: NA
V gene: TRBV3-1/TRBV3-2
D gene: NA
J gene: TRBJ1-3